These T cell receptor beta chains were read from a single sample in a study of blood T cell repertoires in COVID-19. The protocol was immunoSEQ multiplex PCR, while the TCRdb copy is restricted to in-frame clones and leaves out a portion. The sample holds approximately 65,000 clones; about 88% are singletons and the top ten take about 4.7%. The sequenced sample was peripheral blood. These receptors were collected from a human donor in a cohort sampled during active COVID-19. Each CDR3 is given with its conserved first and last residue. D genes are given only for firm matches. The size entry is marked missing in some rows and otherwise reads once, few, many or a size class.

.,TRBV19,.,TRBJ2-7,CASSISRQEAYEQYF,TGTGCCAGTAGTATATCGCGGCAGGAGGCCTACGAGCAGTACTTC
.,TRBV7-9,.,TRBJ1-2,CASSLGHPQGYGYTF,TGTGCCAGCAGCTTGGGGCACCCTCAGGGCTATGGCTACACCTTC
TRBD2,TRBV23-1,.,TRBJ2-3,CASGNFAGVGDTQYF,TGCGCCAGCGGGAATTTTGCGGGAGTGGGGGATACGCAGTATTTT
TRBD1,TRBV10-3,.,TRBJ2-7,CAISVGTGGDEQYF,TGTGCCATCAGTGTCGGGACAGGGGGCGATGAGCAGTACTTC
.,TRBV10-3,once,TRBJ1-4,CAISDSGLTSEKLFF,TGTGCCATCAGTGACTCAGGTTTAACTAGTGAAAAACTGTTTTTT
TRBD1,TRBV6-5,.,TRBJ1-4,CASRRGQAHEKLFF,TGTGCCAGCAGGAGGGGGCAGGCCCATGAAAAACTGTTTTTT
TRBD1,TRBV3-1/TRBV3-2,.,TRBJ2-6,CASSRQGSGANVLTF,TGTGCCAGCAGCCGACAGGGGTCCGGGGCCAACGTCCTGACTTTC
.,TRBV19,.,TRBJ1-5,CASSLIQGVRNQPQHF,TGTGCCAGTAGTCTAATACAGGGCGTTCGCAATCAGCCCCAGCATTTT
TRBD1,TRBV7-9,.,TRBJ2-2,CASSLVQGYTGELFF,TGTGCCAGCAGCTTAGTACAGGGGTACACCGGGGAGCTGTTTTTT
.,TRBV7-9,.,TRBJ2-5,CASSLNILGNQETQYF,TGTGCCAGCAGCTTGAACATCCTAGGCAACCAAGAGACCCAGTACTTC
TRBD1,TRBV28,.,TRBJ1-3,CASSWGQGVDTIYF,TGTGCCAGCAGCTGGGGACAGGGGGTGGACACCATATATTTT
TRBD1,TRBV5-1,.,TRBJ1-4,CASRKGTGGTLANEKLFF,TGCGCCAGCAGAAAAGGGACAGGGGGAACTTTGGCTAATGAAAAACTGTTTTTT
TRBD2,TRBV14,.,TRBJ2-3,CASSQDRGGRDTQYF,TGTGCCAGCAGCCAAGATAGAGGCGGGAGAGATACGCAGTATTTT
.,TRBV7-2,.,TRBJ1-1,CASSLDYRNTEAFF,TGTGCCAGCAGCTTGGACTACCGAAACACTGAAGCTTTCTTT
TRBD2,TRBV19,.,TRBJ2-7,CASSGRGLAETYEQYF,TGTGCCAGTAGTGGACGGGGACTAGCGGAGACCTACGAGCAGTACTTC
.,TRBV10-3,.,TRBJ1-1,CAISPGANTEAFF,TGTGCCATCAGCCCAGGGGCTAACACTGAAGCTTTCTTT
TRBD1,TRBV6-4,.,TRBJ2-2,CASRAVWTGTYGELFF,TGTGCCAGCCGCGCCGTCTGGACAGGGACGTACGGGGAGCTGTTTTTT
TRBD1,TRBV5-8,.,TRBJ1-5,CASSLTGQGYQPQHF,TGTGCCAGCAGCTTGACGGGACAGGGATATCAGCCCCAGCATTTT